The entry that follows covers one TCR beta chain sequence. Its antigen is not yet known. There are no base qualities to consult, and no much larger clone falls within one base. The germline V gene yields SNHLY for CDR1 and FYNNEI for CDR2. Inclusive of the bounding cysteine and phenylalanine, the CDR3 is 14 residues long. This entry keeps only the CDR3 DNA: 42 bases, framed from base 1. Between the V and J ends, shortened by 5 bases and 2 bases respectively, the junction contains 13 bases. Inclusion was restricted to participants for whom at least one PBMC sample before ART initiation and at least two post-ART samples were available. Treatment was received in the United States of America by all participants with HIV. Before DNA extraction, cryopreserved samples containing about 0.95-10 million PBMC were thawed and washed. At the time of the earliest PBMC sample for each participant with HIV, ages ranged from roughly 23 to 60 years. Each participant contributed PBMC samples from 1-4 timepoints before ART initiation and 2-8 timepoints after ART initiation, with a median of 7 samples. For every participant, serial HIV viral load, CD4+ T-cell count, ART history and demographic data were obtained. Using a Qiagen kit on a QIAcube, genomic DNA was extracted from unsorted PBMC, with samples processed in batches of 12.

This specimen belongs to a study of long-term antiretroviral therapy in people with HIV (dated 2022 in TCRdb). With respect to the entire study: The earliest samples were collected roughly a decade before the 2015 WHO recommendation for immediate ART, at a time when ART was usually postponed until CD4 counts fell. This retrospective serial study examined whether starting ART and sustained HIV suppression were associated with changes in the composition and diversity of the TRB repertoire in peripheral blood. A total of about 200 cryopreserved PBMC samples were contributed to the cohort by 30 adults with confirmed HIV infection, with samples collected serially over a mean of approximately six years (range 1-12). About 35% of the 30 participants with HIV were female. No cross-contamination during QIAcube processing turned up in test extractions that ran a monoclonal T-cell line alongside 33 polyclonal samples. General study outcomes and caveats: Inferences about post-ART repertoire changes were limited because no data were available on ART adherence, viral resistance or therapy changes. CDR3 length ranges in HIV repertoires were narrower than in controls, and network structure suggested an antigen-experienced repertoire with only a slight naive shift after ART. A significant increase in TRB diversity was found to be associated with ART initiation, although TRB diversity was observed to remain significantly below that of transplant donor controls even after long-term ART. The repertoire was dominated across all time points by expanded TRB clones identified before ART initiation, although this dominance was seen to fluctuate and to decrease in many PLHIV after ART. Owing to limited PBMC availability, only the TCR beta chain was sequenced, without alpha chain pairing. Unsorted PBMC were profiled instead of sorted CD4+ and CD8+ T cells because pre-ART samples had limited cell numbers. The samples span the years 2004 to 2017, and the ART regimens used may be less effective than current regimens.

The immunoSEQ hsTCRB v3.0 assay was used at survey level resolution for TRB variable region sequencing. The targeted TRB sequencing depth was roughly 40,000-50,000 T-cell genomes per sample. TRB libraries were pooled and sequenced on an Illumina MiSeq using a v3 150-cycle kit. The study's own analysis went as follows. Repertoire analysis was run in R within a reproducible Nextflow workflow that covered QC, data transformation and analysis. LymphoSeq2, an R package for exploring AIRR-Seq data, was used to implement custom analyses. A few samples that produced fewer than 5000 total TRB sequences were removed, so 150 to 200 HIV repertoires were analyzed. Among the 188 retained HIV repertoires, 59 were collected before ART initiation and fewer than 150 were collected after ART initiation. Each repertoire was downsampled to 5000 TRB nucleotide sequences, and summary statistics were averaged across 100 downsampling iterations. TRB sequences were retained for analysis only if CDR3 regions of at least seven amino acids were present. Two measures captured diversity: a Shannon entropy-derived clonality score and the Gini coefficient. In repertoire networks, the top 5000 CDR3 amino acid sequences were linked whenever an edit distance of one separated two sequences. For TRB CDR3 amino acid sequences, antigen specificity groups and MHC restriction were predicted with GLIPH2. To flag known associations with CMV, EBV, HIV or tissue antigens, CDR3 amino acid sequences were compared against VDJdb and McPAS-TCR. Pre-ART, post-ART and control groups were compared with Wilcoxon signed-rank tests and Holm-Bonferroni correction. TCRdb stores this immuneACCESS table with in-frame sequences only. Part of the clones is absent; in the studies checked, under half of the shortfall reflects unresolved V genes, and no reason is known for the rest. V and J calls and clone size follow that table, whereas D and trimming were derived from the DNA. This sample gives 25,000 to 35,000 clones in total; 96% of them show up just once. Less than 2.5% of the sample is held by the ten biggest clonotypes.

Sequencing used unsorted PBMCs, obtained roughly 6.4 years after starting antiretroviral therapy. This sequence originates from a young man with HIV. The chain is assembled from TRBV2 and TRBJ2-7; too little of a D gene remains to name it. The CDR3 is CASSTPGEPYEQYF. The bases read TGTGCCAGCAGTACTCCTGGCGAGCCCTACGAGCAGTACTTC.